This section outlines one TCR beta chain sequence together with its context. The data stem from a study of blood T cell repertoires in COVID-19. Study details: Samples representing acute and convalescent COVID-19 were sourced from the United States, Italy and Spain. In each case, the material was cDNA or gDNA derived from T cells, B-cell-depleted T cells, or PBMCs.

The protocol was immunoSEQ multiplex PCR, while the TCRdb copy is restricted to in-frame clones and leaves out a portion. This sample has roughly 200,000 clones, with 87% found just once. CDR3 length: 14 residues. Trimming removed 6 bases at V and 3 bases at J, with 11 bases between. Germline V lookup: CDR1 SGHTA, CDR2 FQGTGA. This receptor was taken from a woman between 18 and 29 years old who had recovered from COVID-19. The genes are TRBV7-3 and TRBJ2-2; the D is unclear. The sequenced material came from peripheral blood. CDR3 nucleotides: TGTGCCAGCAGACCAGGCGTAGACACCGGGGAGCTGTTTTTT. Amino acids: CASRPGVDTGELFF.